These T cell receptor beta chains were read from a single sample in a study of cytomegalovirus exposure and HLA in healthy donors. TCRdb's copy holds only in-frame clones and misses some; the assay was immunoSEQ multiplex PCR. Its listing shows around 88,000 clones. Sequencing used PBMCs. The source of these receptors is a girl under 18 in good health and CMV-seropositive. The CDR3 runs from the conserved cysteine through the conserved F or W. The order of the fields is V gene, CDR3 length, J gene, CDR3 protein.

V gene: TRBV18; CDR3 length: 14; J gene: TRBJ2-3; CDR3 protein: CASSPQRGPDTQYF
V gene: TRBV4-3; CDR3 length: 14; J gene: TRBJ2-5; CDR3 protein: CASSQDLGRETQYF
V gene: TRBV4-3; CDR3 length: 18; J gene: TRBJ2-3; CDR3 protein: CASSQALAGPPGGDTQYF
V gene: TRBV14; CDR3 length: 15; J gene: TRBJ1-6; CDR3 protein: CASSRLTGGNSPLHF
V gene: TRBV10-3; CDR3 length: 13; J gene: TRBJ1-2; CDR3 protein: CAISEGAVYGYTF
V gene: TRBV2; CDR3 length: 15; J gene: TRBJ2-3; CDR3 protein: CASSDSLSRGDTQYF
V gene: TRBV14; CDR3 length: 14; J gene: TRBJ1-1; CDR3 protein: CASSQDPRVTEAFF
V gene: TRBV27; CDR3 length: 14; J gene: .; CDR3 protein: CASSERTSIYEQYF
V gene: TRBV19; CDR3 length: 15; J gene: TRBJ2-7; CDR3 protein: CASSGHRGPSYEQYF
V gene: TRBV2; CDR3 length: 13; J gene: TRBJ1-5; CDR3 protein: CASSAAVGQPQHF
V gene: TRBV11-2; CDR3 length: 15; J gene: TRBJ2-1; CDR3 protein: CASSLQSGAYNEQFF
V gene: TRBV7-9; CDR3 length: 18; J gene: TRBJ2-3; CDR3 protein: CASRLYPGHSPSTDTQYF
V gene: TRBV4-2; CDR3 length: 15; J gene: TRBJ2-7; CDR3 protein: CASSQGTAFSYEQYF
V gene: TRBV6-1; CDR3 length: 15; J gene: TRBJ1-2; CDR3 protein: CASRTSRGAGGGYTF
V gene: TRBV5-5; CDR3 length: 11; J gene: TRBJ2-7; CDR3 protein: CASSSAYEQYF
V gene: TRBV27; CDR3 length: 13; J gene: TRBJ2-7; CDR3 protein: CATQGFPTYEQYF
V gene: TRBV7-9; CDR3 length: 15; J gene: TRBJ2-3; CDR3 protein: CASSSGLAGTDTQYF
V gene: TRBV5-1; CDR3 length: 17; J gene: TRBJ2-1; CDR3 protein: CASSLTSGGALRNEQFF
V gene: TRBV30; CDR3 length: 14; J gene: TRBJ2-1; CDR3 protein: CAWSRRGGENEQFF
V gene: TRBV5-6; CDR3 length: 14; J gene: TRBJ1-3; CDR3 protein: CASSRDNSGNTIYF
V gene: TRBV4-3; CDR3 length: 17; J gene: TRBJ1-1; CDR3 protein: CASSQDLVGGANTEAFF
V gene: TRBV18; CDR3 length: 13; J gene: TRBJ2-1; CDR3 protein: CASSPTGSNEQFF
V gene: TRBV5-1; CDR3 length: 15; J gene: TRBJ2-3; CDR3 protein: CASSFSSRSTDTQYF
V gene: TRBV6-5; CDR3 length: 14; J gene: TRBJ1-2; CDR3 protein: CASSYRDRDYGYTF
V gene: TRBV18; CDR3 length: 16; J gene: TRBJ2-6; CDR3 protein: CASSPPTSFGANVLTF
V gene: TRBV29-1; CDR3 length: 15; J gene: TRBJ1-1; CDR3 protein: CSVDDGGTGYTEAFF
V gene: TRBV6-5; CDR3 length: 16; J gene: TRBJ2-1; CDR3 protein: CASSYSGPPKGNEQFF
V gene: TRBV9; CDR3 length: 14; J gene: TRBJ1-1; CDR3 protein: CASSAGRGRTEAFF
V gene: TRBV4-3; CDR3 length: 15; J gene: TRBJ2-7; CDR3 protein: CASSQGTTLSYEQYF
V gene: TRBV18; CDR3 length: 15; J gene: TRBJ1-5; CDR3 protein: CASSPDRGGNQPQHF
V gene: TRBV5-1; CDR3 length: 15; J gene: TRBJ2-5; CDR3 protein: CASSVLGGNQETQYF
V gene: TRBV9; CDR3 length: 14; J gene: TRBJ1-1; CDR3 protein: CASTPVSGRSEAFF
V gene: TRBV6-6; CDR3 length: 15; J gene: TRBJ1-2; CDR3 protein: CASSSTSQGNYGYTF
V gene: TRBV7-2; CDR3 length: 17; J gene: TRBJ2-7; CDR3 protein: CASSSPPQGASTYEQYF
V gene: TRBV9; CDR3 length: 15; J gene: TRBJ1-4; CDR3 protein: CASSERTEPVEKLFF
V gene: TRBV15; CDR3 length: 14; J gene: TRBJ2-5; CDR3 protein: CATSRVRAGETQYF
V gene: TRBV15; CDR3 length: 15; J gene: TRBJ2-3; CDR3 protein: CATSPLAGTPDTQYF
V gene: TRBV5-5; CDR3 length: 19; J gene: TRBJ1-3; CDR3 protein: CASSPRPGVRVGAGNTIYF
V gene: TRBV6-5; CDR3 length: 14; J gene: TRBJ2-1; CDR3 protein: CASRIGQGVNEQFF
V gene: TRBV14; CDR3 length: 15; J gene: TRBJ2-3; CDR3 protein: CASSQLGQGKDTQYF
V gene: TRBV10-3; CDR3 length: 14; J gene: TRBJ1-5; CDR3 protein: CAISAQVIDQPQHF
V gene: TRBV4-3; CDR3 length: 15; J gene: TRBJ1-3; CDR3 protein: CASSSGVSSGNTIYF
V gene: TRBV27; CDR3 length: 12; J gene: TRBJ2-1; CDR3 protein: CASSFSEDEQFF
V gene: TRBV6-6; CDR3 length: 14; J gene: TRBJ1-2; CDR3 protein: CASTRWGQDDGYTF
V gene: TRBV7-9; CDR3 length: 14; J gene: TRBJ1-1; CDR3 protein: CASSPWGQDTEAFF
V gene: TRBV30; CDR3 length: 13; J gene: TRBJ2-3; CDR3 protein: CAWQGAGYVTQYF
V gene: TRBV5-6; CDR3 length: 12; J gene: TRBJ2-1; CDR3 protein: CASNRQGNEQFF
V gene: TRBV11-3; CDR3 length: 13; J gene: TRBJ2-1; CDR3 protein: CASSPRTGTEQFF
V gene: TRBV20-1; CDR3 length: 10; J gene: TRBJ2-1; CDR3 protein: CSVPDSEQFF
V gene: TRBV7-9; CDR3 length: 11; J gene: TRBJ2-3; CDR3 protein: CASSFPDTQYF
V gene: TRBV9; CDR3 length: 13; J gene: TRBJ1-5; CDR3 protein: CASSAGGYQPQHF
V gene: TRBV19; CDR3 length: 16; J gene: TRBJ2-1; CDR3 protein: CASSIDRGGDYNEQFF
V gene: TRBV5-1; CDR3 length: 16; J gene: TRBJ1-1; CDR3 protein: CASTLGPQGMNTEAFF